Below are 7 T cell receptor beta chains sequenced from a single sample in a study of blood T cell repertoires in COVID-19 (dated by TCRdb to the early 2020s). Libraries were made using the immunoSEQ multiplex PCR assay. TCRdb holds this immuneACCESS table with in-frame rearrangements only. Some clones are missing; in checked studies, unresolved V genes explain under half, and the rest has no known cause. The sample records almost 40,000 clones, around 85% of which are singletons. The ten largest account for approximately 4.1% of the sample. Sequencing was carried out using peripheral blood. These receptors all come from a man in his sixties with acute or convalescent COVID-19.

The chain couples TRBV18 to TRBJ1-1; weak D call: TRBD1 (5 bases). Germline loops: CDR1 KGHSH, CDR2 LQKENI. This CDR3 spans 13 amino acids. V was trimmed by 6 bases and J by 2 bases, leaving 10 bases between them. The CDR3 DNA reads TGTGCCAGCTCCCGACAGAGTAACACTGAAGCTTTCTTT. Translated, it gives CASSRQSNTEAFF.

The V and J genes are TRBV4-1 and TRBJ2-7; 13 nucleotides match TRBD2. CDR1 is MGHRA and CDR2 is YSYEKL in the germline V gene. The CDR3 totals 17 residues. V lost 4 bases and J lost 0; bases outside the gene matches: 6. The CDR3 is CASSLTSGRSSSYEQYF. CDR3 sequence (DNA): TGCGCCAGCAGCCTGACTAGCGGGAGGTCGAGCTCCTACGAGCAGTACTTC.

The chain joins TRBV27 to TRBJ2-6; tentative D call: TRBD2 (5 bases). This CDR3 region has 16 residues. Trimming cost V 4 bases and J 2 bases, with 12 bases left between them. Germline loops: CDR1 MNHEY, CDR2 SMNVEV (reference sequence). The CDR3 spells CASSSTFGAGANVLTF. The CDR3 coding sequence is TGTGCCAGCAGTTCTACGTTCGGGGCTGGGGCCAACGTCCTGACTTTC.

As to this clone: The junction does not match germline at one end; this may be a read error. The CDR3 sequence is CPFAGEHYNEQFF. The CDR3 bases are TGCCCCTTTGCAGGGGAGCACTACAATGAGCAGTTCTTC. The rearrangement links TRBV19 to TRBJ2-1; perhaps TRBD1 as D (6 bases). Germline V gene sequence: CDR1 LNHDA, CDR2 SQIVND (reference sequence). CDR3 length: 13 amino acids. The full variable domain, with the rest looked up from reference TRBV19 and TRBJ2-1, is DGGITQSPKYLFRKEGQNVTLSCEQNLNHDAMYWYRQDPGQGLRLIYYSQIVNDFQKGDIAEGYSVSREKKESFPLTVTSAQKNPTAFYLCPFAGEHYNEQFFGPGTRLTVL.

CDR3 protein: CASSLDESGRAYEQYF. CDR3 nucleotides: TGTGCCAGCAGCTTGGATGAGAGCGGGAGGGCCTACGAGCAGTACTTC. The V and J genes are TRBV5-4 and TRBJ2-7; 10 nucleotides align to TRBD2. Germline CDR1 reads SGHNT; CDR2 reads YYREEE (reference sequence). Trimming at V came to 0 bases and at J to 2 bases, leaving 5 bases not matched to a gene. The CDR3 covers 16 residues.

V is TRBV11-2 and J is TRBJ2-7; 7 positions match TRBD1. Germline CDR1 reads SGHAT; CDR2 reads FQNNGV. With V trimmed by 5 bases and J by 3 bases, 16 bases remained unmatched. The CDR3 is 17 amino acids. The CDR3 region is CASSTPRGQHNIYEQYF. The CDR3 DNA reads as TGTGCCAGCAGCACACCTAGGGGACAGCACAACATCTACGAGCAGTACTTC.

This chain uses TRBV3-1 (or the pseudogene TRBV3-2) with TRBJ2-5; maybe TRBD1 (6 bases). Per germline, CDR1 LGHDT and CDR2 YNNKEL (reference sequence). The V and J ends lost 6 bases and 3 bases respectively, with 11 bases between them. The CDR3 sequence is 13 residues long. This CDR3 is CASRRGTKETQYF. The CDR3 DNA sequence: TGTGCCAGCAGAAGGGGGACCAAAGAGACCCAGTACTTC.